The rows below give T cell receptor beta chains drawn from one sample of a study of blood T cells in healthy people across ages. One entry per CDR3 protein results from TCRdb running MiXCR on the 5' RACE reads. The table shows under 1,100,000 distinct CDR3 sequences, with less than 25% occurring only once. This same sample was also taken into another study, of T cells of mothers and their children.

The source material was blood. Receptors were obtained from a girl aged 2 to 9 in good health. The CDR3 runs from the conserved cysteine through the conserved F or W. Each record gives: CDR3 protein, CDR3 DNA, D gene, clone size, J gene, V gene. A D gene is named only where the DNA matches it firmly. Where a row states a size, it is once, few, many or the class of an expanded clone; other rows omit it.

CDR3 protein: CSATLAGAYNEQFF
CDR3 DNA: TGCAGTGCAACCCTAGCGGGGGCTTACAATGAGCAGTTCTTC
D gene: TRBD2
clone size: few
J gene: TRBJ2-1
V gene: TRBV20-1

CDR3 protein: CASSQESRAEQFF
CDR3 DNA: TGCGCCAGCAGCCAAGAATCCAGGGCTGAGCAGTTCTTC
D gene: -
clone size: many
J gene: TRBJ2-1
V gene: TRBV4-3

CDR3 protein: CASGLPLYSGNTIYF
CDR3 DNA: TGTGCTAGTGGTTTGCCCCTCTACTCTGGAAACACCATATATTTT
D gene: -
clone size: few
J gene: TRBJ1-3
V gene: TRBV12-5

CDR3 protein: CASSDLSGGQFF
CDR3 DNA: TGTGCCAGCAGCGACCTCTCGGGAGGACAGTTCTTC
D gene: TRBD2
clone size: -
J gene: TRBJ2-1
V gene: TRBV4-2

CDR3 protein: CASSYLRGDSQETQYF
CDR3 DNA: TGTGCCAGCAGTTACCTCAGGGGCGACTCTCAAGAGACCCAGTACTTC
D gene: -
clone size: few
J gene: TRBJ2-5
V gene: TRBV6-2/TRBV6-3

CDR3 protein: CATSQGANYGYTF
CDR3 DNA: TGTGCCACCAGTCAGGGCGCTAACTATGGCTACACCTTC
D gene: -
clone size: -
J gene: TRBJ1-2
V gene: TRBV24-1

CDR3 protein: CASSLMTGGGLQETQYF
CDR3 DNA: TGTGCCAGCAGTTTAATGACAGGGGGCGGACTACAAGAGACCCAGTACTTC
D gene: TRBD1
clone size: few
J gene: TRBJ2-5
V gene: TRBV27

CDR3 protein: CASSYGGYGYEQFF
CDR3 DNA: TGTGCCAGCAGCTATGGCGGATATGGATATGAGCAGTTCTTC
D gene: -
clone size: -
J gene: TRBJ2-1
V gene: TRBV5-5

CDR3 protein: CASSLDPRPEEKLFF
CDR3 DNA: TGTGCCAGCAGCTTAGATCCCAGGCCTGAGGAAAAACTGTTTTTT
D gene: -
clone size: -
J gene: TRBJ1-4
V gene: TRBV11-2

CDR3 protein: CSARGGVDGYTF
CDR3 DNA: TGCAGTGCTAGAGGGGGCGTTGATGGCTACACCTTC
D gene: -
clone size: -
J gene: TRBJ1-2
V gene: TRBV20-1

CDR3 protein: CASSFRAGGDQPQHF
CDR3 DNA: TGTGCCAGCAGCTTTCGGGCAGGGGGCGATCAGCCCCAGCATTTT
D gene: TRBD1
clone size: -
J gene: TRBJ1-5
V gene: TRBV7-2

CDR3 protein: CSARKGDKNIQYF
CDR3 DNA: TGCAGTGCTAGAAAGGGAGACAAAAACATTCAGTACTTC
D gene: -
clone size: -
J gene: TRBJ2-4
V gene: TRBV20-1

CDR3 protein: CSVGGIAGADTQYF
CDR3 DNA: TGCAGCGTAGGAGGGATAGCGGGAGCGGATACGCAGTATTTT
D gene: TRBD2
clone size: few
J gene: TRBJ2-3
V gene: TRBV20-1

CDR3 protein: CSATLGGQEAFF
CDR3 DNA: TGCAGTGCTACCCTCGGGGGACAGGAAGCTTTCTTT
D gene: TRBD1
clone size: -
J gene: TRBJ1-1
V gene: TRBV20-1

CDR3 protein: CASTPHGGAGGYTF
CDR3 DNA: TGTGCCAGCACGCCCCATGGAGGGGCGGGAGGCTACACCTTC
D gene: -
clone size: -
J gene: TRBJ1-2
V gene: TRBV6-1

CDR3 protein: CASSRTSGAEAFF
CDR3 DNA: TGCGCCAGCAGCCGCACGTCAGGGGCTGAAGCTTTCTTT
D gene: -
clone size: many
J gene: TRBJ1-1
V gene: TRBV4-1

CDR3 protein: CASSRGLAGGDEQFF
CDR3 DNA: TGTGCCAGCAGTAGGGGACTAGCGGGAGGGGATGAGCAGTTCTTC
D gene: TRBD2
clone size: -
J gene: TRBJ2-1
V gene: TRBV2

CDR3 protein: CASSQDPGLLSETQYF
CDR3 DNA: TGCGCCAGCAGTCAAGATCCTGGACTTCTCTCTGAGACCCAGTACTTC
D gene: -
clone size: -
J gene: TRBJ2-5
V gene: TRBV4-1

CDR3 protein: CSAQTVLSEGTRDTQYF
CDR3 DNA: TGCAGTGCCCAAACGGTCCTTAGTGAGGGAACAAGAGATACGCAGTATTTT
D gene: -
clone size: -
J gene: TRBJ2-3
V gene: TRBV20-1

CDR3 protein: CSAPTGGSNNEQFF
CDR3 DNA: TGCAGTGCTCCTACAGGCGGCTCCAACAATGAGCAGTTCTTC
D gene: -
clone size: -
J gene: TRBJ2-1
V gene: TRBV20-1

CDR3 protein: CASSGLAGGEKETQYF
CDR3 DNA: TGTGCCAGCAGTGGGCTAGCGGGAGGAGAAAAAGAGACCCAGTACTTC
D gene: TRBD2
clone size: few
J gene: TRBJ2-5
V gene: TRBV6-1

CDR3 protein: CASSFLSGSGYTF
CDR3 DNA: TGTGCCAGCAGTTTCTTATCGGGGAGTGGCTACACCTTC
D gene: -
clone size: -
J gene: TRBJ1-2
V gene: TRBV12-3/TRBV12-4

CDR3 protein: CASSGDRVNYGYTF
CDR3 DNA: TGCGCCAGCAGCGGGGACAGGGTTAACTATGGCTACACCTTC
D gene: TRBD1
clone size: -
J gene: TRBJ1-2
V gene: TRBV4-3

CDR3 protein: CASSLRGASSYEQYF
CDR3 DNA: TGTGCCAGCAGTTTAAGGGGGGCATCATCCTACGAGCAGTACTTC
D gene: -
clone size: -
J gene: TRBJ2-7
V gene: TRBV12-3/TRBV12-4

CDR3 protein: CASSLTEHNQPQHF
CDR3 DNA: TGTGCCAGCAGCCTGACAGAACACAATCAGCCCCAGCATTTT
D gene: -
clone size: -
J gene: TRBJ1-5
V gene: TRBV7-2

CDR3 protein: CASSNTLRSLIDEQFF
CDR3 DNA: TGCGCCAGCAGCAACACCCTCAGGTCTCTTATCGATGAGCAGTTCTTC
D gene: -
clone size: -
J gene: TRBJ2-1
V gene: TRBV5-1

CDR3 protein: CASSFFGVLGTDTQYF
CDR3 DNA: TGTGCCAGCAGTTTTTTTGGGGTTCTTGGCACAGATACGCAGTATTTT
D gene: -
clone size: few
J gene: TRBJ2-3
V gene: TRBV12-3/TRBV12-4

CDR3 protein: CASSQDPSLIMNTEAFF
CDR3 DNA: TGTGCCAGCAGCCAAGATCCCAGTTTAATTATGAACACTGAAGCTTTCTTT
D gene: -
clone size: -
J gene: TRBJ1-1
V gene: TRBV3-1

CDR3 protein: CSSGTGLNTEAFF
CDR3 DNA: TGCAGCTCTGGGACAGGGTTGAACACTGAAGCTTTCTTT
D gene: TRBD1
clone size: -
J gene: TRBJ1-1
V gene: TRBV29-1

CDR3 protein: CSTQGRMNTEAFF
CDR3 DNA: TGCAGCACTCAAGGGAGAATGAACACTGAAGCTTTCTTT
D gene: -
clone size: -
J gene: TRBJ1-1
V gene: TRBV29-1

CDR3 protein: CASSVVGSSYNEQFF
CDR3 DNA: TGTGCCAGCAGCGTAGTCGGGAGCTCCTACAATGAGCAGTTCTTC
D gene: -
clone size: many
J gene: TRBJ2-1
V gene: TRBV9

CDR3 protein: CASSTTSGSLIEQFF
CDR3 DNA: TGTGCCAGCAGCACGACTAGCGGGAGTTTGATTGAGCAGTTCTTC
D gene: TRBD2
clone size: few
J gene: TRBJ2-1
V gene: TRBV2

CDR3 protein: CSVPRLGQETQYF
CDR3 DNA: TGCAGCGTCCCCCGGCTGGGACAGGAGACCCAGTACTTC
D gene: TRBD1
clone size: -
J gene: TRBJ2-5
V gene: TRBV29-1

CDR3 protein: CASSLGSDSQETQYF
CDR3 DNA: TGTGCCAGCAGCTTAGGATCCGACAGCCAAGAGACCCAGTACTTC
D gene: -
clone size: -
J gene: TRBJ2-5
V gene: TRBV11-1

CDR3 protein: CASSFLQLGETQYF
CDR3 DNA: TGCGCCAGCAGCTTCCTCCAGCTAGGAGAGACCCAGTACTTC
D gene: -
clone size: -
J gene: TRBJ2-5
V gene: TRBV5-1

CDR3 protein: CASGLHPGELFF
CDR3 DNA: TGTGCTAGTGGTTTACATCCCGGGGAGCTGTTTTTT
D gene: -
clone size: -
J gene: TRBJ2-2
V gene: TRBV12-5

CDR3 protein: CASSLELAGVSPYEQYF
CDR3 DNA: TGTGCCAGCAGCTTGGAACTAGCGGGGGTTTCACCCTACGAGCAGTACTTC
D gene: TRBD2
clone size: few
J gene: TRBJ2-7
V gene: TRBV7-2

CDR3 protein: CASSQDAGQLTEAFF
CDR3 DNA: TGCGCCAGCAGCCAAGATGCTGGTCAGCTTACTGAAGCTTTCTTT
D gene: -
clone size: few
J gene: TRBJ1-1
V gene: TRBV4-1

CDR3 protein: CASSLRGFAEAFF
CDR3 DNA: TGTGCCAGCAGCCTCAGGGGATTCGCTGAAGCTTTCTTT
D gene: -
clone size: few
J gene: TRBJ1-1
V gene: TRBV14

CDR3 protein: CASRETGEYNEQFF
CDR3 DNA: TGTGCCAGCAGAGAGACAGGGGAGTACAATGAGCAGTTCTTC
D gene: TRBD1
clone size: -
J gene: TRBJ2-1
V gene: TRBV28

CDR3 protein: CASPRTRGANEKLFF
CDR3 DNA: TGTGCCAGCCCACGGACGAGGGGGGCTAATGAAAAACTGTTTTTT
D gene: -
clone size: -
J gene: TRBJ1-4
V gene: TRBV7-8

CDR3 protein: CASRDPTQGYEQYF
CDR3 DNA: TGTGCCAGCAGGGACCCTACGCAGGGCTACGAGCAGTACTTC
D gene: -
clone size: -
J gene: TRBJ2-7
V gene: TRBV11-3

CDR3 protein: CSVDMGQGMTGELFF
CDR3 DNA: TGCAGCGTTGATATGGGACAGGGGATGACCGGGGAGCTGTTTTTT
D gene: TRBD1
clone size: -
J gene: TRBJ2-2
V gene: TRBV29-1

CDR3 protein: CASGLMTGLNQPQHF
CDR3 DNA: TGTGCTAGTGGTTTGATGACAGGACTTAATCAGCCCCAGCATTTT
D gene: -
clone size: -
J gene: TRBJ1-5
V gene: TRBV12-5

CDR3 protein: CASSTGSNQPQHF
CDR3 DNA: TGTGCCAGCAGCACAGGTAGCAATCAGCCCCAGCATTTT
D gene: -
clone size: -
J gene: TRBJ1-5
V gene: TRBV11-2

CDR3 protein: CASTSNNEQFF
CDR3 DNA: TGTGCCAGCACCTCCAACAATGAGCAGTTCTTC
D gene: -
clone size: few
J gene: TRBJ2-1
V gene: TRBV12-3/TRBV12-4

CDR3 protein: CASSLNVNQPQHF
CDR3 DNA: TGTGCCAGCAGCCTGAACGTCAATCAGCCCCAGCATTTT
D gene: -
clone size: -
J gene: TRBJ1-5
V gene: TRBV7-2

CDR3 protein: CASSHEFQETQYF
CDR3 DNA: TGTGCCAGCAGCCATGAGTTCCAAGAGACCCAGTACTTC
D gene: -
clone size: few
J gene: TRBJ2-5
V gene: TRBV7-9

CDR3 protein: CASSVTSGEAITKETQYF
CDR3 DNA: TGTGCCAGCAGTGTGACTAGCGGGGAAGCAATCACGAAAGAGACCCAGTACTTC
D gene: TRBD2
clone size: -
J gene: TRBJ2-5
V gene: TRBV25-1

CDR3 protein: CASSLDFSKGNEQFF
CDR3 DNA: TGCGCCAGCAGCTTGGACTTTTCGAAGGGAAATGAGCAGTTCTTC
D gene: -
clone size: -
J gene: TRBJ2-1
V gene: TRBV5-1

CDR3 protein: CASRQTGGRADTQYF
CDR3 DNA: TGTGCCAGCAGACAGACAGGGGGCAGGGCAGATACGCAGTATTTT
D gene: TRBD1
clone size: -
J gene: TRBJ2-3
V gene: TRBV27

CDR3 protein: CSVSQGVGEQYF
CDR3 DNA: TGCAGCGTTTCACAGGGAGTCGGTGAGCAGTACTTC
D gene: -
clone size: -
J gene: TRBJ2-5
V gene: TRBV29-1

CDR3 protein: CASSLDTPLDAAYQETQYF
CDR3 DNA: TGCGCCAGCAGCTTGGACACACCACTAGATGCAGCTTATCAAGAGACCCAGTACTTC
D gene: -
clone size: few
J gene: TRBJ2-5
V gene: TRBV5-1

CDR3 protein: CASSPEPGRTAEQYF
CDR3 DNA: TGCGCCAGCAGCCCTGAGCCGGGACGGACCGCGGAGCAGTACTTC
D gene: -
clone size: few
J gene: TRBJ2-7
V gene: TRBV4-1

CDR3 protein: CSARDPVGQGHGEQYF
CDR3 DNA: TGCAGTGCTAGAGATCCGGTGGGACAGGGGCATGGGGAGCAGTACTTC
D gene: TRBD1
clone size: -
J gene: TRBJ2-7
V gene: TRBV20-1

CDR3 protein: CASRLVENTIYF
CDR3 DNA: TGTGCCAGCAGGCTCGTGGAAAACACCATATATTTT
D gene: -
clone size: few
J gene: TRBJ1-3
V gene: TRBV7-2

CDR3 protein: CASSPGGGHQETQYF
CDR3 DNA: TGTGCCAGCAGCCCAGGCGGGGGCCACCAAGAGACCCAGTACTTC
D gene: -
clone size: few
J gene: TRBJ2-5
V gene: TRBV9

CDR3 protein: CASSLGFGGEANEQFF
CDR3 DNA: TGTGCCAGCAGCTTGGGGTTCGGGGGCGAGGCAAATGAGCAGTTCTTC
D gene: -
clone size: -
J gene: TRBJ2-1
V gene: TRBV7-3